This TCR beta chain was recovered during a study of blood T cell repertoires in COVID-19. TCRdb's copy holds only in-frame clones and misses some; the assay was immunoSEQ multiplex PCR. The profile shows approximately 100,000 clones, about 90% of them singletons. The V and J ends lost 4 bases and 8 bases respectively, with 11 bases between them. The CDR3 has 12 amino acids. Germline V CDR1 and CDR2: SGHDN, FVKESK. This clonotype was sampled from a woman younger than 45 with acute or convalescent COVID-19. The sequencing input was peripheral blood. The chain links TRBV14 to TRBJ1-2, with D hard to call. CDR3 bases: TGTGCCAGCAGCCGACAATTAGGCGGCTACACCTTC. This sequence encodes CASSRQLGGYTF.